The rows below give T cell receptor beta chains drawn from one sample of a study of CD8+ T cells in alopecia areata. Method: immunoSEQ multiplex PCR; TCRdb's copy keeps in-frame clones and lacks some. The sample yields some 98,000 clones, roughly three fifths seen once. Material: CD8+ T cells sorted from blood, obtained at week 4, from a patient treated with tofacitinib. Receptors originate from a human donor with alopecia areata. CDR3s leave out the opening cysteine and the closing phenylalanine or tryptophan.

V	J	CDR3
TRBV9	TRBJ2-3	ASSPLVTDTQY
TRBV28	TRBJ2-5	ASSLLGEYGQY
TRBV5-4	TRBJ2-2	ASSLARDRGFPGELF
TRBV6-1	TRBJ2-7	ASSETAGFSYEQY
TRBV7-9	TRBJ2-5	ASSLSEEETQY
TRBV5-1	TRBJ1-5	ASSLGREGQPQH
TRBV27	TRBJ2-2	ASSSGQGARELF
TRBV6-1	TRBJ2-5	ATGQDNVETQY
TRBV4-1	TRBJ2-6	ASSPGTGANVLT
TRBV27	TRBJ1-5	ASSLTGEWNQPQH
TRBV7-9	TRBJ2-7	ASSPRDIGHEQY
TRBV4-1	TRBJ2-1	ASSPGTVHNEQF
TRBV7-9	TRBJ2-1	ASSPGNRDEQF
TRBV28	TRBJ2-1	ASLRGTTYNEQF
TRBV5-1	TRBJ2-3	ASSLGLAGEGTDTQY
TRBV2	TRBJ2-3	ASSARDSTDTQY
TRBV7-9	TRBJ2-5	ASSRTKAGGQETQY
TRBV5-1	TRBJ2-7	ASSYRDRVYEQY
TRBV27	TRBJ2-3	ASSLRSTDTQY
TRBV4-1	TRBJ2-7	ASSQDRGTGDYEQY
TRBV4-1	TRBJ1-1	ASSQGSNTEAF
TRBV7-9	TRBJ1-1	ASSLDRATEAF
TRBV27	TRBJ2-5	ASAPGTILGETQY
TRBV7-9	TRBJ2-5	ASIPQGQETQY
TRBV6-6	TRBJ2-1	ACRMYNEQF
TRBV7-9	TRBJ1-5	ASSLGGQPQH
TRBV5-1	TRBJ2-4	ASSKGDIQY
TRBV30	TRBJ2-1	AWAQGFNEQF
TRBV29-1	TRBJ1-2	SVIGGAEGYT
TRBV4-3	TRBJ1-2	ASSQDFVLNYGYT
TRBV6-5	TRBJ2-7	ASIGLAGDDDEQY
TRBV30	TRBJ2-1	AWSVFRANEQF
TRBV27	TRBJ2-1	ASSLSDPYNEQF
TRBV15	TRBJ1-4	ATSRDQGGVEKLF
TRBV6-5	TRBJ2-5	ASSPSGGRGETQY
TRBV30	TRBJ2-2	AWSVAGGTGELF
TRBV6-5	TRBJ1-4	ASSDWSGEKLF
TRBV27	TRBJ1-5	ASSLLSPRANQPQH
TRBV30	TRBJ2-1	AWSGGRTSYNEQF
TRBV19	TRBJ2-1	ASSISDRGEIEQF
TRBV7-9	TRBJ2-5	ASSSPGTGDFQETQY